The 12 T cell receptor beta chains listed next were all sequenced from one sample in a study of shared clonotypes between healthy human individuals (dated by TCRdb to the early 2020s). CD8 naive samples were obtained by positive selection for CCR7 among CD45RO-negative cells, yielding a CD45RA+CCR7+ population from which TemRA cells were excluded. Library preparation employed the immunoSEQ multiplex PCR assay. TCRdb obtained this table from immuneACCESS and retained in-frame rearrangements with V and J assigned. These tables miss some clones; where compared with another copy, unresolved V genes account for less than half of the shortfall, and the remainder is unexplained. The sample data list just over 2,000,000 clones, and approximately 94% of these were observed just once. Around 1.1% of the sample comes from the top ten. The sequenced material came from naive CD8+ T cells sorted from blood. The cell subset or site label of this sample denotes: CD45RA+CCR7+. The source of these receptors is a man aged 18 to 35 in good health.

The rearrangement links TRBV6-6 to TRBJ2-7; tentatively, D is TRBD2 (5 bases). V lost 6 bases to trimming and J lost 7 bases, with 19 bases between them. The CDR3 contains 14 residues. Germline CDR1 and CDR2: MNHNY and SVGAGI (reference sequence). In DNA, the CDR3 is TGTGCCAGCAGCCTCAGCGGCCCCTATTTAGAGCAGTACTTC. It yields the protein CASSLSGPYLEQYF.

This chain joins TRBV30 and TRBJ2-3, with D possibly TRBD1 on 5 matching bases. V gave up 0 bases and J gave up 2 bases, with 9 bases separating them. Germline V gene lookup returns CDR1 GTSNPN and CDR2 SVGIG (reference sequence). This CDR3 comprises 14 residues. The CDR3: CAWSVQDVTDTQYF. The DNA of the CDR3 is TGTGCCTGGAGTGTACAGGATGTCACAGATACGCAGTATTTT.

DNA for the CDR3: TGTGCCAGCATCCCCTCTGCGCTAGCCCAGAGGGAGCAGTACTTC. It codes for CASIPSALAQREQYF. The rearrangement uses TRBV2 and TRBJ2-7; D perhaps matches TRBD2 (5 bases). CDR3 length: 15 residues. V dropped 7 bases and J dropped 7 bases, with 23 bases sitting between them. Germline-derived CDR1 and CDR2 are SNHLY and FYNNEI.

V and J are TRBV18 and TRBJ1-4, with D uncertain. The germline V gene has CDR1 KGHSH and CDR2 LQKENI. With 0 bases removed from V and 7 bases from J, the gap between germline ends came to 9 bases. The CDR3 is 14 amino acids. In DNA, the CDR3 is TGTGCCAGCTCACCACCCGGGCCAGTTGAAAAACTGTTTTTT. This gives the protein CASSPPGPVEKLFF.

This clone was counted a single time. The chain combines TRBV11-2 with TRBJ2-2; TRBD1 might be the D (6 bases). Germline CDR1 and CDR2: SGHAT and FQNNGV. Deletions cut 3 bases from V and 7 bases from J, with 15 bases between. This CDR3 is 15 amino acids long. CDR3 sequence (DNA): TGTGCCAGCAGCTTGGGGGCAGGGCCGGTCGGGGAGCTGTTTTTT. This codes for CASSLGAGPVGELFF.

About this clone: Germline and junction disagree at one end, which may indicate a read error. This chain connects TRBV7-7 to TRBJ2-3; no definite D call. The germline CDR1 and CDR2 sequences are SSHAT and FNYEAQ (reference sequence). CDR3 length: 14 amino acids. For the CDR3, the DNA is TGTGCTAGCAGCCCTGAAGGGCCCCCAGATACGCAGTATTTT. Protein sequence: CASSPEGPPDTQYF.

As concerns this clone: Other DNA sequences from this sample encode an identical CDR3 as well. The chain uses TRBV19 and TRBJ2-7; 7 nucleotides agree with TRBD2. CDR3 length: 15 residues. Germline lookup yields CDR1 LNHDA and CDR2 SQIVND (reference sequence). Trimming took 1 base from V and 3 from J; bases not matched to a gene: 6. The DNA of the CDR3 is TGTGCCAGTAGTATAGGTTTAGCGGGTGGCTACGAGCAGTACTTC. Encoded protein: CASSIGLAGGYEQYF. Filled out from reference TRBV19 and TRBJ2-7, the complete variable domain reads DGGITQSPKYLFRKEGQNVTLSCEQNLNHDAMYWYRQDPGQGLRLIYYSQIVNDFQKGDIAEGYSVSREKKESFPLTVTSAQKNPTAFYLCASSIGLAGGYEQYFGPGTRLTVT.

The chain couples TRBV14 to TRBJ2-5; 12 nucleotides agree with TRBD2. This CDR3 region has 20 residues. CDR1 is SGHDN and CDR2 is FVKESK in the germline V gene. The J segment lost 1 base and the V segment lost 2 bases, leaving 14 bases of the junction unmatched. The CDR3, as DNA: TGTGCCAGCAGCCAACGTTGGACTAGCGGGGCAAAAATCTTCCAAGAGACCCAGTACTTC. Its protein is CASSQRWTSGAKIFQETQYF.

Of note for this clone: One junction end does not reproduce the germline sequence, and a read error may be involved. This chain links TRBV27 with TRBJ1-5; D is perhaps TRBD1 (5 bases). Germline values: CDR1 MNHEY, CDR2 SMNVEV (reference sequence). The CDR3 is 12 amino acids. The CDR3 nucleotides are TGTGTCAGCAGTTTCGGGGGACAGCCCCAGCATTTT. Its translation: CVSSFGGQPQHF.

The CDR3 sequence is CASSASQTRRTDTQYF. The CDR3 DNA follows: TGTGCCAGCAGCGCTTCACAGACTAGACGCACAGATACGCAGTATTTT. The chain has TRBV11-2 and TRBJ2-3; weak D call: TRBD2 (6 bases). CDR3 length: 16 residues. Trimming removed 5 bases at V and 1 base at J, with 16 bases between. Germline assignment: CDR1 SGHAT and CDR2 FQNNGV.

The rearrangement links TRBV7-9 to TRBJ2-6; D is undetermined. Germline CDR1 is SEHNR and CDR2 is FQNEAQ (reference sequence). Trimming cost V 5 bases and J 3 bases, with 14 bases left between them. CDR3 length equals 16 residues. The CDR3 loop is CASSQTLVGGANVLTF. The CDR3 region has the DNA TGTGCCAGCAGCCAAACTCTAGTAGGTGGGGCCAACGTCCTGACTTTC. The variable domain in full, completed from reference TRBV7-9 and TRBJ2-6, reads DTGVSQNPRHKITKRGQNVTFRCDPISEHNRLYWYRQTLGQGPEFLTYFQNEAQLEKSRLLSDRFSAERPKGSFSTLEIQRTEQGDSAMYLCASSQTLVGGANVLTFGAGSRLTVL.

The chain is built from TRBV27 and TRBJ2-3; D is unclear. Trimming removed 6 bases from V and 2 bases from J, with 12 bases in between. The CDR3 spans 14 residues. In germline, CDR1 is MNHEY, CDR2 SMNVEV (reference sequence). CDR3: CASRPSSPTDTQYF. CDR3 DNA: TGTGCCAGCAGACCCTCTTCCCCCACAGATACGCAGTATTTT.